This T cell receptor beta chain came from a study of T cell repertoires in cytomegalovirus infection. In the study overall: Alongside well-studied HLA-B-restricted CMV epitopes, recently identified HLA-C-restricted CMV epitopes were also used. Carrying CMV and the relevant HLA type showed in public TCR beta signatures.

Each CDR3 protein gets one entry after TCRdb re-called the reads with MiXCR. The sample lists about 130,000 distinct CDR3 sequences; around 30% were seen once. Germline-derived CDR1 and CDR2 are SEHNR and FQNEAQ (reference sequence). This CDR3 region has 12 residues. V dropped 5 bases and J dropped 8 bases, with 12 bases sitting between them. As to this clonotype: Its antigen is still unknown.

The chain combines TRBV7-9 with TRBJ1-2; D ambiguous. The specimen was CD8+ T cells from cultured PBMCs, collected from culture after CMV antigen stimulation. This sequence originates from a human donor in good health (CMV status not recorded). Some clones in this sample may be carry-over from other donors' samples. The CDR3 here is CASSMTEFGYTF. CDR3 nucleotide sequence: TGTGCCAGCAGCATGACTGAGTTCGGCTACACCTTC. Full variable domain (remainder filled in from reference TRBV7-9 and TRBJ1-2): DTGVSQNPRHKITKRGQNVTFRCDPISEHNRLYWYRQTLGQGPEFLTYFQNEAQLEKSRLLSDRFSAERPKGSFSTLEIQRTEQGDSAMYLCASSMTEFGYTFGSGTRLTVV.